These 3 T cell receptor beta chains share one sample of origin, sequenced in a study of blood T cell repertoires in COVID-19. The repertoire was sequenced with immunoSEQ multiplex PCR; TCRdb's copy has only in-frame clones and lacks some. There are about 55,000 clones in the sample; over 80% occur only once, and approximately 3.6% lies in the top ten. The sample was peripheral blood. The receptors were sampled from a middle-aged man with COVID-19, enrolled during active disease.

V gene TRBV30 combines with J gene TRBJ1-2; no firm D call. Germline CDR1 reads GTSNPN; CDR2 reads SVGIG (reference sequence). Between the trimmed V and J ends, which lost 5 bases and 2 bases, there was a span of 6 bases. There are 11 residues in the CDR3. DNA for the CDR3: TGTGCCTGGGAACAAAACTATGGCTACACCTTC. It codes for CAWEQNYGYTF.

DNA for the CDR3: TGTGCCAGCAGCGAGGGGACTTCGGTCCATGAAAAACTGTTTTTT. As protein: CASSEGTSVHEKLFF. The V call is TRBV6-2 or TRBV6-3, the J call TRBJ1-4; maybe TRBD1 (5 bases). Germline CDR1 and CDR2: MNHEY and SVGEGT. Trimming took 6 bases from V and 6 from J, leaving 17 bases between them. CDR3 size: 15 residues.

This chain links TRBV2 with TRBJ2-1; D may be TRBD1 (6 bases). CDR3 length: 12 residues. CDR1 and CDR2 (germline): SNHLY, FYNNEI. V lost 7 bases and J lost 8, with 12 bases in between. CDR3 in amino acids: CASTQAGDEQFF. The DNA of the CDR3 is TGTGCCAGCACCCAGGCAGGGGATGAGCAGTTCTTC.